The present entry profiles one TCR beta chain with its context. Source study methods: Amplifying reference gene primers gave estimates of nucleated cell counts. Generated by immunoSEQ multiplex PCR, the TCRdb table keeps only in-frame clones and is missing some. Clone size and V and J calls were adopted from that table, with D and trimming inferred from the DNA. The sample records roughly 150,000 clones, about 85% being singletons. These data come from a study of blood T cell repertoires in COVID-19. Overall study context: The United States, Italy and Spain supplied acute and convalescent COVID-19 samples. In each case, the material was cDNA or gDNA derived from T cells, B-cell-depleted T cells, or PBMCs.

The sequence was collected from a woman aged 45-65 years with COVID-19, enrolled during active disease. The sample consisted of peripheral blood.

The CDR3 protein is CASSVASAADEKLFF. DNA of the CDR3: TGTGCCAGCAGCGTAGCTTCGGCGGCCGATGAAAAACTGTTTTTT. The chain carries TRBV9 and TRBJ1-4; D unclear. The length of the CDR3 is 15 residues. Trimming shortened V by 0 bases and J by 6 bases, and 12 bases separated the two germline ends. Germline CDR1 reads SGDLS; CDR2 reads YYNGEE.